These T cell receptor beta chains were read from a single sample in a study of shared clonotypes between healthy human individuals. This table comes from immunoSEQ multiplex PCR, and its TCRdb copy is limited to in-frame clones, with some not included. The sample contains fewer than 1 million clones, around 96% of which appear only once. Sequencing used naive CD8+ T cells sorted from blood. Receptors originate from a man aged 30-40 years in good health. Each CDR3 is given with its conserved first and last residue. D genes are given only for firm matches. Size is omitted from some rows. Given values are once, few, many or a class for expanded clones.

j_gene,abundance,v_gene,d_gene,CDR3nt,CDR3aa
TRBJ2-1,-,TRBV29-1,-,TGCAGCGTCCGGGACCTCCACAATGAGCAGTTCTTC,CSVRDLHNEQFF
TRBJ2-7,-,TRBV25-1,-,TGTGCCAGCACCCCCCGCGGGGCGAGGGGCGAGCAGTACTTC,CASTPRGARGEQYF
TRBJ2-7,-,TRBV5-1,-,TGCGCCAGCAGGTGGGCGGGACCGATGGACGAGCAGTACTTC,CASRWAGPMDEQYF
TRBJ1-1,-,TRBV7-9,-,TGTGCCAGCAGAACAGGCAAGCCTGAAGCTTTCTTT,CASRTGKPEAFF
TRBJ1-2,-,TRBV2,-,TGTGCCTCCCCCGGGGAATTGGGATCCTATGGCTACACCTTC,CASPGELGSYGYTF
TRBJ1-5,-,TRBV4-1,-,TGCGCCAGCAGTCAATCAGAGGGGAGGCCCCAGCATTTT,CASSQSEGRPQHF
TRBJ2-7,-,TRBV6-5,TRBD1,TGTGCCAGCAGAGGACAGGGGGCGATAGGCGAGCAGTACTTC,CASRGQGAIGEQYF
TRBJ1-1,-,TRBV29-1,-,TGCAGCGCTTCGACGGAGAACACTGAAGCTTTCTTT,CSASTENTEAFF
TRBJ2-7,-,TRBV12-1,-,TGTGCCAGCAGCCCAGGGGGAGAGCAGTACTTC,CASSPGGEQYF
TRBJ2-2,-,TRBV5-1,TRBD1,TGCGCCAGCGCGGGCGGGGACAGGGCCGAGGGTACCGGGGAGCTGTTTTTT,CASAGGDRAEGTGELFF
TRBJ2-7,few,TRBV29-1,-,TGCAGCGTTGAAGGGCAGGGAAAAGATTACGAGCAGTACTTC,CSVEGQGKDYEQYF
TRBJ2-1,-,TRBV9,-,TGTGCCAGCAGCGCCCGGTATGGGGATAACGATGAGCAGTTCTTC,CASSARYGDNDEQFF
TRBJ2-7,-,TRBV7-2,-,TGTGCCAGCAGCTTAGAGGCTTTCTACGAGCAGTACTTC,CASSLEAFYEQYF
TRBJ1-1,-,TRBV28,-,TGTGCCAGCAGACCTACAGCTAACACTGAAGCTTTCTTT,CASRPTANTEAFF
TRBJ2-4,-,TRBV14,-,TGTGCCAGCAGCCAAGATCGGCAGACGAGCATTCAGTACTTC,CASSQDRQTSIQYF
TRBJ2-7,-,TRBV9,-,TGTGCCAGCAGCGCCGGGCCCCCGGGGTACGAGCAGTACTTC,CASSAGPPGYEQYF
TRBJ2-1,-,TRBV6-1,TRBD1,TGTGCCAGCAGTGAATGGGACAGGGGGGTCGTCAGCTCCTACAATGAGCAGTTCTTC,CASSEWDRGVVSSYNEQFF
TRBJ2-1,-,TRBV6-1,-,TGTGCCAGCAGTGACACTCGTGACAATGAGCAGTTCTTC,CASSDTRDNEQFF
TRBJ1-2,-,TRBV9,-,TGTGCCAGCAGCGGCAGGGGCTACACCTTC,CASSGRGYTF
TRBJ2-7,once,TRBV15,TRBD2,TGTGCCACCAGCGGCGTGGGTAGCGGGAGGTACGAGCAGTACTTC,CATSGVGSGRYEQYF
TRBJ1-1,-,TRBV5-6,-,TGTGCCAGCAGCTTCCACATGGGGAACACTGAAGCTTTCTTT,CASSFHMGNTEAFF
TRBJ2-3,-,TRBV7-9,-,TGTGCCAGCAGCTTAGAGCCCCCGAGGCAGTATTTT,CASSLEPPRQYF
TRBJ1-5,once,TRBV14,-,TGTGCCAGCAGCCAAACTCCGAGCTCGGCCCAGCATTTT,CASSQTPSSAQHF
TRBJ2-1,-,TRBV4-3,TRBD2,TGCGCCAGCAGCCAGTTAGGGACTAGCGCTTACAATGAGCAGTTCTTC,CASSQLGTSAYNEQFF
TRBJ2-3,-,TRBV27,-,TGTGCCAGCAGTCCAATTGCGTTGACAGATACGCAGTATTTT,CASSPIALTDTQYF
TRBJ1-2,-,TRBV18,-,TGTGCCAGCTCACCACCGTACTTTCGGCAGGGGAAGGTTGGCTACACCTTC,CASSPPYFRQGKVGYTF
TRBJ2-5,-,TRBV27,-,TGTGCCAGCAGCCGGACTGGAAAGAGGACCCAGTACTTC,CASSRTGKRTQYF
TRBJ2-1,-,TRBV19,-,TGTGCCAGTAGTCCCCCACAGGGTCGGAATGAGCAGTTCTTC,CASSPPQGRNEQFF
TRBJ2-1,once,TRBV14,-,TGTGCCAGCAGCCAAGATTACGGATCCGGCTACAATGAGCAGTTCTTC,CASSQDYGSGYNEQFF
TRBJ2-1,-,TRBV10-1,-,TGCGCCAGCAGTGAGGGCCAGGGTGAGGACAATGAGCAGTTCTTC,CASSEGQGEDNEQFF
TRBJ2-3,-,TRBV6-5,-,TGTGCCAGCAGTTTCCAGGGTGGCAGCACAGATACGCAGTATTTT,CASSFQGGSTDTQYF
TRBJ2-7,-,TRBV11-2,-,TGTGCCAGCAGCTTAGGAGTCCGGATAGAGCAGTACTTC,CASSLGVRIEQYF
TRBJ2-1,-,TRBV7-3,-,TGTGCCAGCAGCCCCCGGGACGGCTATGAGCAGTTCTTC,CASSPRDGYEQFF
TRBJ1-4,-,TRBV27,TRBD1,TGTGCCAGCAGCGCCTCAGGGGGCGCTTATGAAAAACTGTTTTTT,CASSASGGAYEKLFF
TRBJ2-7,-,TRBV7-3,-,TGTGCCAGCAGCTCATACCCTGGGGACTCCTACGAGCAGTACTTC,CASSSYPGDSYEQYF
TRBJ2-7,-,TRBV5-6,-,TGTGCCAGCAGCTTCACAGGAGGGTACGAGCAGTACTTC,CASSFTGGYEQYF
TRBJ2-1,-,TRBV7-8,-,TGTGCCAGCAGCTTAGGAGAGGACCGTAATGAGCAGTTCTTC,CASSLGEDRNEQFF
TRBJ2-1,once,TRBV29-1,TRBD2,TGCAGCGTACATAGCGGGAGGGTGAATGAGCAGTTCTTC,CSVHSGRVNEQFF
TRBJ1-4,once,TRBV18,TRBD1,TGTGCCAGCTGGACAGGGTTGAATGAAAAACTGTTTTTT,CASWTGLNEKLFF
TRBJ2-5,-,TRBV29-1,TRBD1,TGCAGCGGTGGGACAGGGGGCGCAGAGACCCAGTACTTC,CSGGTGGAETQYF
TRBJ2-7,-,TRBV27,TRBD1,TGTGCCAGCAGTTCGAGGGGACAGGAAACCTACGAGCAGTACTTC,CASSSRGQETYEQYF
TRBJ2-4,once,TRBV7-2,TRBD2,TGTGCCAGCATCCAACGGGAGGGGGCCAAAAACATTCAGTACTTC,CASIQREGAKNIQYF
TRBJ2-7,-,TRBV9,-,TGTGCCAGCAGCGTTGACTTAGGCGAGCAGTACTTC,CASSVDLGEQYF